The next 32 T cell receptor beta chains were all read from a single sample in a study of shared clonotypes between healthy human individuals (dated by TCRdb to between 2020 and 2021). For the CD8 naive samples, CD45RO-negative cells were positively selected for CCR7, yielding a CD45RA+CCR7+ population from which TemRA cells were excluded. The method was the immunoSEQ multiplex PCR assay. As stored in TCRdb, this immuneACCESS dataset retains in-frame rearrangements with V and J assigned. A fraction of the clones does not appear; measured against another copy, unresolved V genes explain less than half of the discrepancy, and the remainder lacks a known reason. The sample yields about 2.1 million clones; 93% were counted once. The leading ten clones occupy more than 1.5% of the sample. Sample: naive CD8+ T cells from PBMCs. The cell subset or site label on this specimen signifies: CD45RA+CCR7+. All receptors come from a man between 18 and 29 years old in good health. Some clones in this sample may be carry-over from other donors' samples.

This sequence joins TRBV6-5 and TRBJ2-7; D is tentatively TRBD1 or TRBD2 (5 bases each). Trimming removed 5 bases from V and 0 bases from J, with 11 bases in between. This CDR3 region has 14 residues. Germline CDR1 MNHEY, CDR2 SVGAGI. CDR3: CASSPRDHSYEQYF. The CDR3 bases are TGTGCCAGCAGTCCCCGGGACCACTCCTACGAGCAGTACTTC.

This CDR3 is CASSEFSNTDTQYF. Here the CDR3 DNA reads TGTGCCAGCAGTGAATTTTCGAATACAGATACGCAGTATTTT. The rearrangement links TRBV6-1 to TRBJ2-3; D gene ambiguous. This CDR3 has 14 amino acids. Germline lookup yields CDR1 MNHNS and CDR2 SASEGT. Trimming took off 2 bases at V and 3 bases at J, with 9 bases between the two ends.

This clone was counted once. The rearrangement links TRBV21-1 to TRBJ1-2; the table's D call, TRBD1, was not checked against the DNA. TRBV21-1 corresponds to a pseudogene. The CDR3 is 16 amino acids. The CDR3 is CASNKTGTGVGNGYTF. CDR3 bases: TGTGCCAGCAACAAGACAGGGACGGGTGTTGGAAATGGCTACACCTTC.

The gene calls are TRBV4-3 and TRBJ2-7; D may be TRBD1 or TRBD2 (5 bases each). Germline V gene sequence: CDR1 LGHNA, CDR2 YSLEER. CDR3 length equals 14 residues. Trimming removed 8 bases from V and 2 bases from J, with 16 bases in between. CDR3 in DNA: TGCGCCAGCTCCGAGGGGCCTGCCACCTACGAGCAGTACTTC. Residues: CASSEGPATYEQYF.

The rearrangement joins TRBV11-2 to TRBJ2-3; 16 bases are shared with TRBD2. CDR1 SGHAT and CDR2 FQNNGV come from the germline V gene. V lost 1 base, J lost 6 bases, and 10 bases stayed unmatched. The CDR3 spans 19 residues. DNA for the CDR3: TGTGCCAGCAGCTTAGGCCCCGGGACTAGCGGGAGGGCCGGGGATACGCAGTATTTT. Encoded protein: CASSLGPGTSGRAGDTQYF.

The chain carries TRBV28 and TRBJ2-1; tentative D call: TRBD1 (5 bases). Germline-derived CDR1 and CDR2 are MDHEN and SYDVKM. The CDR3 loop spans 15 amino acids. The V end was cut by 0 bases, the J end by 3 bases, with 9 bases between. CDR3 coding DNA: TGTGCCAGCAGTTTATGGGTCGACAGCTACAATGAGCAGTTCTTC. This sequence encodes CASSLWVDSYNEQFF.

The chain employs TRBV28 and TRBJ2-1, with D perhaps matching TRBD1 (5 bases). Germline CDR1 reads MDHEN; CDR2 reads SYDVKM. V was trimmed by 1 base and J by 0 bases, leaving 10 bases between them. The CDR3 consists of 16 residues. The CDR3 sequence: CASSLLTDSSYNEQFF. In nucleotides, the CDR3 is TGTGCCAGCAGTTTATTGACAGATAGCTCCTACAATGAGCAGTTCTTC.

This chain joins TRBV7-3 and TRBJ1-1, with unresolved D. Germline CDR1 and CDR2: SGHTA and FQGTGA. This CDR3 has 13 residues. The V gene lost 3 bases and the J gene lost 1 base, with 6 bases spanning the gap. The CDR3 reads CASSLVRNTEAFF. The CDR3 DNA follows: TGTGCCAGCAGCTTGGTAAGGAACACTGAAGCTTTCTTT.

V and J are TRBV6-1 and TRBJ1-1; D is uncertain. The CDR3 runs to 12 residues. Germline CDR1 is MNHNS and CDR2 is SASEGT. Trimming took off 8 bases at V and 3 bases at J, with 10 bases between the two ends. CDR3 in DNA: TGTGCCAGCCGACTCGACCACACTGAAGCTTTCTTT. This codes for CASRLDHTEAFF.

This chain joins TRBV4-3 and TRBJ2-7; D is tentatively TRBD1 or TRBD2 (5 bases each). Trimming took 4 bases from V and 6 from J, leaving 13 bases between them. The V gene's germline CDR1 is LGHNA and CDR2 YSLEER. The CDR3 runs 13 residues. The CDR3 sequence: CASSLRGKTEQYF. In DNA, the CDR3 is TGCGCCAGCAGCCTTCGGGGCAAAACCGAGCAGTACTTC.

The chain has TRBV19 and TRBJ1-1; D gene ambiguous. This CDR3 is built from 13 residues. Per germline, CDR1 LNHDA and CDR2 SQIVND (reference sequence). The germline V and J ends were trimmed by 6 bases and 0 bases, with 8 bases remaining between them. The CDR3 nucleotides read TGTGCCAGTAGAAAATATATGAACACTGAAGCTTTCTTT. Protein product: CASRKYMNTEAFF.

The V call is TRBV19, the J call TRBJ2-7; D might be TRBD1 (5 bases). Germline loops: CDR1 LNHDA, CDR2 SQIVND (reference sequence). The CDR3 totals 14 residues. V lost 0 bases, J lost 5 bases, and 11 bases lay in between. This CDR3 reads CASSIDGAGNEQYF. In DNA form, the CDR3 reads TGTGCCAGTAGTATAGATGGGGCAGGGAACGAGCAGTACTTC.

Worth noting for this clone: At the DNA level, this CDR3 is encoded by other sequences in the same sample as well. V usage is TRBV15 and J usage is TRBJ1-5; TRBD1 matches 10 bases. Germline values: CDR1 LNHNV, CDR2 YYDKDF (reference sequence). The CDR3 runs 15 residues. Trimming took 3 bases from V and 4 from J; bases not matched to a gene: 3. CDR3 sequence (DNA): TGTGCCACCAGCAGGGGACAGGGGAGGAATCAGCCCCAGCATTTT. Residues: CATSRGQGRNQPQHF.

The rearrangement links TRBV9 to TRBJ2-3; D is unclear. V was clipped by 3 bases and J by 4 bases, with 9 bases between them. Germline V CDR1 and CDR2: SGDLS, YYNGEE. This CDR3 region has 13 residues. CDR3 coding DNA: TGTGCCAGCAGCGGATTAAGGTCAGATACGCAGTATTTT. Protein: CASSGLRSDTQYF.

V usage is TRBV28 and J usage is TRBJ1-5; no reliable D call. Germline V gives CDR1 MDHEN, CDR2 SYDVKM. Trimming pared 4 bases from V and 3 bases from J, leaving 13 bases between. There are 15 residues in the CDR3. CDR3 DNA: TGTGCCAGCAGTTCCCGTTGGACGGACAATCAGCCCCAGCATTTT. Its protein product is CASSSRWTDNQPQHF.

The chain uses TRBV29-1 and TRBJ2-3, with a tentative D call TRBD2 (5 bases). CDR1 and CDR2 (germline): SQVTM, ANQGSEA. The CDR3 runs to 15 residues. Trimming took off 3 bases at V and 0 bases at J, with 13 bases between the two ends. CDR3 in amino acids: CSVDPLALSTDTQYF. CDR3 coding DNA: TGCAGCGTTGATCCTTTAGCGCTCAGCACAGATACGCAGTATTTT.

The chain recombines TRBV7-9 with TRBJ1-2; no firm D call. CDR1 is SEHNR, CDR2 FQNEAQ, per germline (reference sequence). This CDR3 is 13 amino acids long. Trimming removed 7 bases at V and 5 bases at J, with 14 bases between. The CDR3 loop reads CASTPGETYGYTF. The CDR3 bases are TGTGCCAGCACACCCGGGGAGACTTATGGCTACACCTTC.

The V gene is TRBV11-2, the J gene TRBJ1-2; D may be TRBD1 (5 bases). Germline CDR1 and CDR2: SGHAT and FQNNGV. This CDR3 has 13 amino acids. Trimming removed 0 bases from V and 8 bases from J, with 10 bases in between. CDR3 bases: TGTGCCAGCAGCTTAGAAGTCGGGGACGGCTACACCTTC. Translation gives CASSLEVGDGYTF.

The chain has TRBV5-4 and TRBJ1-5, with D hard to call. The germline V gene has CDR1 SGHNT and CDR2 YYREEE (reference sequence). The CDR3 totals 16 residues. Trimming pared 0 bases from V and 0 bases from J, leaving 10 bases between. The DNA for the CDR3 is TGTGCCAGCAGCTTGGACGGAGCTTATAGCAATCAGCCCCAGCATTTT. Translating gives CASSLDGAYSNQPQHF.

This sequence joins TRBV7-9 and TRBJ2-7; D not certain. The CDR3 is 13 residues long. V dropped 4 bases and J dropped 0 bases, with 7 bases sitting between them. From germline, CDR1 is SEHNR and CDR2 FQNEAQ (reference sequence). The CDR3 spells CASSSHNSYEQYF. In nucleotides, the CDR3 is TGTGCCAGCAGCTCCCACAACTCCTACGAGCAGTACTTC. Full variable domain (remainder filled in from reference TRBV7-9 and TRBJ2-7): DTGVSQNPRHKITKRGQNVTFRCDPISEHNRLYWYRQTLGQGPEFLTYFQNEAQLEKSRLLSDRFSAERPKGSFSTLEIQRTEQGDSAMYLCASSSHNSYEQYFGPGTRLTVT.

DNA for the CDR3: TGTGCCAGCAGCTTCCGGGCTCAGGTTTCTGGCTACACCTTC. Its protein product is CASSFRAQVSGYTF. V gene TRBV11-2 combines with J gene TRBJ1-2, with D unresolved. The germline gives CDR1 SGHAT, CDR2 FQNNGV. CDR3 length: 14 residues. The V gene lost 3 bases and the J gene lost 7 bases, with 15 bases spanning the gap.

This clone was recorded once. The J gene is TRBJ2-3, the V gene TRBV7-6; D perhaps matches TRBD1 (5 bases). Deletions cut 2 bases from V and 1 base from J, with 10 bases between. Germline CDR1 SGHVS, CDR2 FNYEAQ. This CDR3 is built from 15 residues. The CDR3 loop reads CASSLTGPRTDTQYF. The CDR3, as DNA: TGTGCCAGCAGCTTAACAGGACCCCGCACAGATACGCAGTATTTT.

The rearrangement uses TRBV4-3 and TRBJ1-4; D uncertain. The CDR3 contains 15 residues. V lost 0 bases and J lost 7, with 12 bases in between. Germline CDR1 and CDR2: LGHNA and YSLEER. CDR3 residues: CASSQDQEAGEKLFF. The CDR3 bases are TGCGCCAGCAGCCAAGATCAGGAAGCGGGTGAAAAACTGTTTTTT.

The CDR3 DNA reads as TGTGCCAGCAGCTGGACAGGCCGCACCCTGGTAGGAAACACCATATATTTT. The encoded protein is CASSWTGRTLVGNTIYF. The V and J genes are TRBV11-2 and TRBJ1-3; 7 bases line up with TRBD1. The V gene's germline CDR1 is SGHAT and CDR2 FQNNGV. J was trimmed by 4 bases and V by 4 bases; bases with no gene match: 13. This CDR3 comprises 17 residues.

The rearrangement uses TRBV28 and TRBJ1-2; D not certain. CDR1 is MDHEN and CDR2 is SYDVKM in the germline V gene. This CDR3 contains 14 residues. V shed 4 bases and J shed 3 bases, with 12 bases lying between them. The CDR3 protein is CASSSFDGDYGYTF. CDR3 DNA: TGTGCCAGCAGTTCCTTTGACGGGGACTATGGCTACACCTTC.

The gene calls are TRBV10-3 and TRBJ2-7; 7 bases are a match to TRBD2. This CDR3 comprises 17 residues. Germline V lookup: CDR1 ENHRY, CDR2 SYGVKD. J was trimmed by 0 bases and V by 4 bases; bases with no gene match: 12. The CDR3 nucleotides read TGTGCCATCAGTGTATCTGGGGCGGGAGATACCTCCTACGAGCAGTACTTC. Its protein is CAISVSGAGDTSYEQYF.

Only one count was recorded for this clone. The gene calls are TRBV11-3 and TRBJ1-2; D not resolved. Per the germline V gene, CDR1 is SGHNT and CDR2 is YENEEA. The CDR3 is 18 residues long. The V and J ends lost 5 bases and 1 base respectively, with 23 bases between them. The CDR3 sequence is CASSTKNPGGFYNYGYTF. As DNA, the CDR3 is TGTGCCAGCAGCACAAAAAATCCTGGCGGCTTCTATAACTATGGCTACACCTTC.

The chain recombines TRBV19 with TRBJ2-1, with a weak D call TRBD2 (6 bases). This CDR3 has 12 residues. V was pared by 1 base and J by 10 bases, with 8 bases between. Germline values: CDR1 LNHDA, CDR2 SQIVND (reference sequence). CDR3 protein: CASSIAGVEQFF. CDR3 nucleotide sequence: TGTGCCAGTAGTATAGCGGGAGTAGAGCAGTTCTTC.

This chain links TRBV9 with TRBJ1-1, with 9 nucleotides matching TRBD1. Germline CDR1 SGDLS, CDR2 YYNGEE. The CDR3 is 15 amino acids. V shed 0 bases and J 4 bases; nucleotides not matched to a gene: 4. This chain's CDR3 is CASSVGPGQGTEAFF. The CDR3 region has the DNA TGTGCCAGCAGCGTAGGGCCGGGACAGGGCACTGAAGCTTTCTTT. The variable domain in full, with the rest retrieved from reference TRBV9 and TRBJ1-1, is DSGVTQTPKHLITATGQRVTLRCSPRSGDLSVYWYQQSLDQGLQFLIQYYNGEERAKGNILERFSAQQFPDLHSELNLSSLELGDSALYFCASSVGPGQGTEAFFGQGTRLTVV.

About this clone itself: This same CDR3 is encoded by further DNA sequences in the sample. The chain is built from TRBV19 and TRBJ1-5; no reliable D call. Trimming left V 6 bases short and J 1 base short, with 13 bases between. The CDR3 totals 15 residues. Germline lookup yields CDR1 LNHDA and CDR2 SQIVND (reference sequence). The CDR3 region is CASSPGDSSNQPQHF. CDR3 DNA: TGTGCCAGTAGCCCCGGGGATTCGAGCAATCAGCCCCAGCATTTT. The variable domain in full, completed from reference TRBV19 and TRBJ1-5, reads DGGITQSPKYLFRKEGQNVTLSCEQNLNHDAMYWYRQDPGQGLRLIYYSQIVNDFQKGDIAEGYSVSREKKESFPLTVTSAQKNPTAFYLCASSPGDSSNQPQHFGDGTRLSIL.

This chain joins TRBV27 and TRBJ1-5; perhaps TRBD1 as D (6 bases). CDR3 size: 17 residues. V was trimmed by 6 bases and J by 0 bases, leaving 18 bases between them. CDR1 MNHEY and CDR2 SMNVEV come from the germline V gene (reference sequence). The CDR3 DNA follows: TGTGCCAGCAGGGCCGGGACAAGAGAATATAGCAATCAGCCCCAGCATTTT. This sequence encodes CASRAGTREYSNQPQHF.

J is TRBJ2-5 and V is TRBV4-2, with unresolved D. Per germline, CDR1 LGHNA and CDR2 YNFKEQ. V was trimmed by 2 bases and J by 7 bases, leaving 14 bases between them. There are 14 residues in the CDR3. The CDR3 loop reads CASSQRSPKTTQYF. The CDR3 coding sequence is TGTGCCAGCAGCCAAAGGAGCCCTAAAACGACCCAGTACTTC.